Only a few counts were recorded for the clone carrying this T cell receptor (beta chain). The same CDR3 is also encoded by other DNA sequences in this sample. The CDR3 runs 13 residues. In germline, CDR1 is SNHLY, CDR2 FYNNEI. V lost 6 bases and J lost 4; bases outside the gene matches: 3. 13 Jbeta primers and 60 Vbeta primers were used for the PCR. Repertoires were generated with immunoSEQ multiplex PCR, while TCRdb's copy carries only in-frame clones and drops some. Counted here are 150,000 to 200,000 clones, 75% to 90% occurring once; the ten biggest clones make up 4.1%. This sample is part of a study of cytomegalovirus exposure and HLA in healthy donors.

Sequenced: PBMCs. The J gene is TRBJ2-5, the V gene TRBV2, with 9 bases that match TRBD1. The sequence came from a man between 50 and 59 years old in good health and CMV-seropositive. In nucleotides, the CDR3 is TGTGCCAGCAGGACGACAGGGGGAGAGACCCAGTACTTC. The encoded protein is CASRTTGGETQYF.